This T cell receptor (beta chain) is from a study of cytomegalovirus exposure and HLA in healthy donors. Overall study results and limits: Presence/absence results assume similar sequencing depth per donor, which may not hold.

CDR1 and CDR2 from the germline V gene are MDHEN and SYDVKM. CDR3 length equals 13 residues. The V segment lost 8 bases and the J segment 2 bases; nucleotides outside the gene matches: 4. Comment on this clone: The antigen is unknown.

The PCR was carried out with 60 Vbeta primers and 13 Jbeta primers. TCRdb's copy holds only in-frame clones and misses some; the assay was immunoSEQ multiplex PCR. The sample includes around 200,000 clones, around 80% of them seen just once. Sequencing used PBMCs. This TCR was recovered from a man younger than 40 in good health and CMV-seronegative. This chain uses TRBV28 with TRBJ2-5; TRBD2 matches at 8 bases. CDR3 amino acids: CASGASGQETQYF. The CDR3 DNA is TGTGCCAGCGGGGCTAGCGGGCAAGAGACCCAGTACTTC.